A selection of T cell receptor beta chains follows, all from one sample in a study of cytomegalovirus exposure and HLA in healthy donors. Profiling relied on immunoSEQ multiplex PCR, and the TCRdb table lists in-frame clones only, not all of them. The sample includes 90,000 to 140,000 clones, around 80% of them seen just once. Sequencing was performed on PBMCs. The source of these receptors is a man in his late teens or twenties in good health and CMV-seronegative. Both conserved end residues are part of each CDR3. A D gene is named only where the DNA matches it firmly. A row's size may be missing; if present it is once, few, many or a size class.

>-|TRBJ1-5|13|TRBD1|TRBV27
TGTGCCAGCAGAACTACAGGGGTCGGGCCCCAGCATTTT
CASRTTGVGPQHF
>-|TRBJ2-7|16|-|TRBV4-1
TGCGCCAGCAGCCAAGAGGGGATAACAGGGACCTACGAGCAGTACTTC
CASSQEGITGTYEQYF
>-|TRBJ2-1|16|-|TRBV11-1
TGTGCCAGCAGCTTAGGTTCTCAGGGCCAGGTGGATGAGCAGTTCTTC
CASSLGSQGQVDEQFF
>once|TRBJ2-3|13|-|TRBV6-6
TGTGCCAGCAGTTACCAGGGCCCAGATACGCAGTATTTT
CASSYQGPDTQYF
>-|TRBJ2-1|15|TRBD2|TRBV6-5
TGTGCCAGCAGTCTGGGACTAGCGGGAACGACTGAGCAGTTCTTC
CASSLGLAGTTEQFF
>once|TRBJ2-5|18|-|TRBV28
TGTGCCAGCAGTTTATGGTCCGCGTCAGGTAGTATTCAAGAGACCCAGTACTTC
CASSLWSASGSIQETQYF
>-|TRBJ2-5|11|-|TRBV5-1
TGCGCCAGTAGACTGGAAGAGACCCAGTACTTC
CASRLEETQYF
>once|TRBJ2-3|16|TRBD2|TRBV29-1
TGCAGCGTTGGTGGCGGGAGGGCCGGGGACTTAGATACGCAGTATTTT
CSVGGGRAGDLDTQYF
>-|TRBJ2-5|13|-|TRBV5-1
TGCGCCAGCAGCTTGGACGGGGGGCAGCCCCAGTACTTC
CASSLDGGQPQYF
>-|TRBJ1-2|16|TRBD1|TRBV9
TGTGCCAGCAGCGTAGAAGGGACAGTCAAAAACTATGGCTACACCTTC
CASSVEGTVKNYGYTF
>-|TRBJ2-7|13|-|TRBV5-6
TGTGCCAGCAGCTTCAGTTACTCCTACGAGCAGTACTTC
CASSFSYSYEQYF
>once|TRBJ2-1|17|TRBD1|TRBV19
TGTGCCAGTAGTATAGGGGATGGGACAGGGATGAGGAATGAGCAGTTCTTC
CASSIGDGTGMRNEQFF
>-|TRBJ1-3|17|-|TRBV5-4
TGTGCCAGCAGCCCCACCGCCCAGGGCGCCTCTGGAAACACCATATATTTT
CASSPTAQGASGNTIYF
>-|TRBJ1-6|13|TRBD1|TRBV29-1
TGCAGCGTCCGACAGGGGTATAATTCACCCCTCCACTTT
CSVRQGYNSPLHF
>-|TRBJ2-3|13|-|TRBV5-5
TGTGCCAGCAGCTTGTGGACAGAAGATACGCAGTATTTT
CASSLWTEDTQYF
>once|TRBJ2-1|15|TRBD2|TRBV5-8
TGTGCCAGCAGCTACGGACTAGCTAGCTACAATGAGCAGTTCTTC
CASSYGLASYNEQFF
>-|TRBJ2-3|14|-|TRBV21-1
TGTGCCAGCAGCAAGCGACAGGGAACAGATACGCAGTATTTT
CASSKRQGTDTQYF
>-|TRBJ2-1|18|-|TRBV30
TGTGCCTGGGATGGGGACAGGGGGGGGCTAGCGGGAGCCAATGAGCAGTTCTTC
CAWDGDRGGLAGANEQFF
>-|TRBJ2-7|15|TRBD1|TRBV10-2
TGCGCCAGCAGTGAACACAGGGGGCCTGGCGGCGAGCAGTACTTC
CASSEHRGPGGEQYF
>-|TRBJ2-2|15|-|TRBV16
TGTGCCAGCAGCCAATGGCAGGTTAACACCGGGGAGCTGTTTTTT
CASSQWQVNTGELFF
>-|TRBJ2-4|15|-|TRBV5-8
TGTGCCAGCAGCTTGCAGGGCTTGGCCAAAAACATTCAGTACTTC
CASSLQGLAKNIQYF
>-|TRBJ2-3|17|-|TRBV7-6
TGTGCCAGCAGCTTAGGGGTGTCAGGATCTAGCACAGATACGCAGTATTTT
CASSLGVSGSSTDTQYF
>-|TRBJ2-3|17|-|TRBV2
TGTGCCAGCACCGGTCCCGGACTGACGAAATACACAGATACGCAGTATTTT
CASTGPGLTKYTDTQYF
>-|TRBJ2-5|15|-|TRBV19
TGTGCCAGTAGTATCTCTAGTTGGGGGAGGGAGACCCAGTACTTC
CASSISSWGRETQYF
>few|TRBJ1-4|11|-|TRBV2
TGTGCCAGCAGGGTTGGCGAAAAACTGTTTTTT
CASRVGEKLFF
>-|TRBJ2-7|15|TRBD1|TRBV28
TGTGCCAGCAGTTCGAGACCCGGGACAGGGCCCGAGCAGTACTTC
CASSSRPGTGPEQYF
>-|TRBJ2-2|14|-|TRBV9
TGTGCCAGCAGCGTAGTAACGGGCACCGGGGAGCTGTTTTTT
CASSVVTGTGELFF